Detailed here is one TCR beta chain. As yet, its antigen is unknown. The CDR3 extends over 13 amino acids. Trimming cost V 4 bases and J 4 bases, with 7 bases left between them. The germline V gene has CDR1 KGHSH and CDR2 LQKENI. These data are taken from a study of T cell repertoires in cytomegalovirus infection. Overall study: Used in the study were CMV epitopes, some recently identified and HLA-C-restricted, others well-studied and HLA-B-restricted. General observations from the study: The ex vivo response showed dominance by HLA-C-restricted CMV-specific TCR beta clonotypes.

TCRdb analysed the reads with MiXCR anew, one entry per CDR3 protein. The table lists roughly 500,000 distinct CDR3 sequences, roughly a third of them singletons. The sequencing used cultured PBMCs, collected from culture after CMV antigen stimulation. This sequence was found in a human donor in good health (CMV status not recorded). Some clones in this sample may be carry-over from other donors' samples. The rearrangement uses TRBV18 and TRBJ1-4; D is ambiguous. This CDR3 is CASSRAINEKLFF. The DNA for the CDR3 is TGTGCCAGCTCACGAGCCATTAATGAAAAACTGTTTTTT.